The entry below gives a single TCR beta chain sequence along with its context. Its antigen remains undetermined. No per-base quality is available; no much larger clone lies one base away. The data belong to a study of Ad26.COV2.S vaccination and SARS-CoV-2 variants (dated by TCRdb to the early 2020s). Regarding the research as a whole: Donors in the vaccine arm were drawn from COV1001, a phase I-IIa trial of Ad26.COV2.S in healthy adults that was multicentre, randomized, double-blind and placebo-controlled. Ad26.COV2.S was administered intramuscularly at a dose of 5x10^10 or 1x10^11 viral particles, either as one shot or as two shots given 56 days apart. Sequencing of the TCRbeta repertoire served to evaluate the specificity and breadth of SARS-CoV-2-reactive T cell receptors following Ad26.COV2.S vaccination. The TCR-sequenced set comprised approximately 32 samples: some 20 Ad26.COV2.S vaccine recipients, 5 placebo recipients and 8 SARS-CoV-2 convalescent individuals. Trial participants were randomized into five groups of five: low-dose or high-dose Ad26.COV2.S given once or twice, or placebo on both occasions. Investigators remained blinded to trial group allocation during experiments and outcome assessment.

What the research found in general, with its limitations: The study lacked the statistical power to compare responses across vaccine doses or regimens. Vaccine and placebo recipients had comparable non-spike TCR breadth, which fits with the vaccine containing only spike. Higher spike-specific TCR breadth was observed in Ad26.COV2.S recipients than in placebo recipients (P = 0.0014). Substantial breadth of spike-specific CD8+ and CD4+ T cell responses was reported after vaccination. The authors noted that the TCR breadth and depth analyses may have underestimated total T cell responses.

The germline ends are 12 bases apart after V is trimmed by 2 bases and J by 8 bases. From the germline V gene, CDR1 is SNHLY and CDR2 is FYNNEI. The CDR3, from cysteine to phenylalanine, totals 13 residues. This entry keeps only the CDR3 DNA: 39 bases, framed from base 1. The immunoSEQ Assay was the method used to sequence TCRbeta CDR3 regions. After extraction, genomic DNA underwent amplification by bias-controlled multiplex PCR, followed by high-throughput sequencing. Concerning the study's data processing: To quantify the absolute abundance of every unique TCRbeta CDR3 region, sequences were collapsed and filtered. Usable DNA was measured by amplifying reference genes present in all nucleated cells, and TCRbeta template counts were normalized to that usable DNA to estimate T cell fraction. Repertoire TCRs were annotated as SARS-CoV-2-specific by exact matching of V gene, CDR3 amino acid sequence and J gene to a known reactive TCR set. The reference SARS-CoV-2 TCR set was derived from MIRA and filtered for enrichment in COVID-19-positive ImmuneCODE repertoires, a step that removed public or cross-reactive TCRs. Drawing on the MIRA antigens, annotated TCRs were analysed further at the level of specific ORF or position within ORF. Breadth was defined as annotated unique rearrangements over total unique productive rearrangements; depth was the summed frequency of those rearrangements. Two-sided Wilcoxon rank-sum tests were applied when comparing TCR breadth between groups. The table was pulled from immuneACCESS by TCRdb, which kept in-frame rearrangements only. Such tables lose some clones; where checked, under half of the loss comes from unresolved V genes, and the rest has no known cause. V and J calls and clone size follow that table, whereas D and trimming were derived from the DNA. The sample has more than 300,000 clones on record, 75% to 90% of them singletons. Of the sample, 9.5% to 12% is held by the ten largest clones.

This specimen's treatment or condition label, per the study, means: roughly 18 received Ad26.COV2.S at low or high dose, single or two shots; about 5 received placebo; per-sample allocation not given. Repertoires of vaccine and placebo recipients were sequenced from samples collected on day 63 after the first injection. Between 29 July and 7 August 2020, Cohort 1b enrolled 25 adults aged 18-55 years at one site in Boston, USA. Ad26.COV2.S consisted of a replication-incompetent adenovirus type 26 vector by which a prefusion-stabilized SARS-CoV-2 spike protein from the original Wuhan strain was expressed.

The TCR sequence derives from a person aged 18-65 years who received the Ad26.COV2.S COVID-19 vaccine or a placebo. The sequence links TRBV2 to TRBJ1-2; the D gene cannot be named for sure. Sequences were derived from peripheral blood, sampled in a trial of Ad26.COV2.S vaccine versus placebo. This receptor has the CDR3 CASSELVGSGYTF. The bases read TGTGCCAGCAGTGAATTGGTAGGGTCAGGCTACACCTTC. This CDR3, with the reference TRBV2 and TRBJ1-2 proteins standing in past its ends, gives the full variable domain EPEVTQTPSHQVTQMGQEVILRCVPISNHLYFYWYRQILGQKVEFLVSFYNNEISEKSEIFDDQFSVERPDGSNFTLKIRSTKLEDSAMYFCASSELVGSGYTFGSGTRLTVV.